The clone carrying this T cell receptor (beta chain) has at least ten counts. These data come from a study of early T cells in non-severe SARS-CoV-2 infection. TCRdb re-called the 5' RACE reads with MiXCR, one entry per CDR3 protein. Among approximately 81,000 distinct CDR3 sequences listed, around an eighth were seen once. The V gene lost 5 bases and the J gene lost 5 bases, with 22 bases spanning the gap. The CDR3 has 17 amino acids. The chain employs TRBV12-3 or TRBV12-4 and TRBJ2-1; the D gene is possibly TRBD2 (7 bases). This clonotype was sampled from an adult who was a healthcare worker with PCR-confirmed SARS-CoV-2 infection or an uninfected control (not recorded which). The material sequenced was whole blood. This CDR3 is CASSPLTGREGDNEQFF. The DNA for the CDR3 is TGTGCCAGCAGTCCCCTAACAGGGAGGGAAGGAGACAATGAGCAGTTCTTC.